This is a list of T cell receptor beta chains from one sample in a study. A single record per CDR3 protein comes from TCRdb applying MiXCR to the RT-PCR reads. This sample has approximately 720,000 distinct CDR3 sequences, with 11% to 15% found just once. The sequencing input was memory CD4+ T cells from blood. The source is a female donor in good health, serving as a healthy control. Each CDR3 is given with its conserved first and last residue. Each record gives: D gene, clone size, V gene, J gene, CDR3 protein, CDR3 DNA. The D gene is left open where the match is weak. Expanded clones are given a class, and other clones once, few, many or no size at all.

TRBD2	many	TRBV20-1	TRBJ2-1	CSALTRLAGGRDEQFF	TGCAGTGCCCTAACCCGGCTAGCGGGGGGGAGGGATGAGCAGTTCTTC
-	-	TRBV7-2	TRBJ2-7	CASSLLPGLSSYEQYF	TGTGCCAGCAGCTTACTTCCGGGACTTAGCTCCTACGAGCAGTACTTC
-	few	TRBV6-2/TRBV6-3	TRBJ2-3	CASSYSGGDTQYF	TGTGCCAGCAGTTACTCAGGGGGAGATACGCAGTATTTT
-	few	TRBV6-6	TRBJ2-1	CASTISRGQQFF	TGTGCCAGCACCATCTCTAGGGGACAGCAGTTCTTC
-	-	TRBV3-1	TRBJ1-1	CASSQQEVVAFF	TGTGCCAGCAGCCAACAGGAGGTGGTTGCTTTCTTT
-	many	TRBV11-2	TRBJ1-1	CASSQPDGEAFF	TGTGCCAGCAGCCAACCGGACGGTGAAGCTTTCTTT
TRBD1	few	TRBV19	TRBJ2-7	CASSKGTAYEQYF	TGTGCCAGTAGTAAGGGGACAGCCTACGAGCAGTACTTC
TRBD1	-	TRBV5-4	TRBJ2-7	CASSWTGQGREEQYF	TGTGCCAGCAGCTGGACTGGACAGGGTCGTGAGGAGCAGTACTTC
-	few	TRBV6-1	TRBJ1-1	CASREGQVEAFF	TGTGCCAGCAGGGAGGGGCAGGTTGAAGCTTTCTTT
-	few	TRBV7-8	TRBJ2-3	CASSAHSGPHASRPDTQYF	TGTGCCAGCAGCGCCCATTCCGGGCCCCATGCGTCCCGTCCAGATACGCAGTATTTT
TRBD1	-	TRBV20-1	TRBJ1-3	CSAASAPGQGNTIYF	TGCAGTGCTGCCTCAGCCCCGGGACAGGGAAACACCATATATTTT
TRBD2	many	TRBV5-1	TRBJ2-5	CASSASGSPQETQYF	TGCGCCAGCAGTGCGAGCGGGAGTCCCCAAGAGACCCAGTACTTC
TRBD2	-	TRBV7-9	TRBJ2-1	CASSNPSGGSSYNEQFF	TGTGCCAGCAGTAATCCTAGCGGGGGAAGCTCCTACAATGAGCAGTTCTTC
-	-	TRBV12-5	TRBJ2-7	CASGFSDYEQYF	TGTGCTAGTGGTTTCAGCGACTACGAGCAGTACTTC
-	-	TRBV25-1	TRBJ2-5	CASSSVGAQKTQYF	TGTGCCAGCAGTTCGGTAGGGGCGCAAAAGACCCAGTACTTC
-	few	TRBV28	TRBJ1-1	CASSGLGGSGMNTEAFF	TGTGCCAGCAGTGGGTTGGGTGGGAGCGGTATGAACACTGAAGCTTTCTTT
-	many	TRBV6-5	TRBJ1-6	CASSPREFNSPLHF	TGTGCCAGCAGTCCCCGGGAGTTTAATTCACCCCTCCACTTT
-	few	TRBV7-2	TRBJ1-1	CASSSPQMNTEAFF	TGTGCCAGCAGCTCTCCCCAAATGAACACTGAAGCTTTCTTT
-	-	TRBV4-2	TRBJ2-7	CASSFKEGLDGEFYEQYF	TGTGCCAGCAGCTTTAAGGAGGGGTTGGACGGGGAATTTTACGAGCAGTACTTC
-	many	TRBV7-2	TRBJ2-1	CASTLQEGEEQFF	TGTGCCAGCACCCTCCAAGAAGGCGAGGAGCAGTTCTTC
TRBD1	few	TRBV28	TRBJ2-7	CASRLPTGDGPEQYF	TGTGCCAGCAGACTCCCGACAGGGGACGGTCCCGAGCAGTACTTC
-	-	TRBV20-1	TRBJ2-2	CSARGPTGELFF	TGCAGTGCTAGGGGACCCACCGGGGAGCTGTTTTTT
TRBD2	-	TRBV5-1	TRBJ2-1	CASSAGLASSSYNEQFF	TGCGCCAGCAGCGCGGGACTAGCTAGTAGCTCCTACAATGAGCAGTTCTTC
-	many	TRBV20-1	TRBJ2-1	CSARDGGRASQEQFF	TGCAGTGCTAGAGATGGAGGCCGCGCAAGCCAGGAGCAGTTCTTC
-	few	TRBV12-3/TRBV12-4	TRBJ2-2	CASSYGPGSTGELFF	TGTGCCAGCAGTTATGGTCCAGGTTCCACCGGGGAGCTGTTTTTT
-	-	TRBV12-5	TRBJ2-5	CASVLYQGNHETQYF	TGTGCTAGTGTCCTCTATCAGGGGAACCATGAGACCCAGTACTTC
TRBD1	few	TRBV12-3/TRBV12-4	TRBJ1-2	CASRKTGTAGYTF	TGTGCCAGCAGAAAAACCGGGACAGCTGGCTACACCTTC
-	-	TRBV7-2	TRBJ2-1	CASIEGSYNEQFF	TGTGCCAGCATCGAGGGCTCCTACAATGAGCAGTTCTTC
TRBD2	-	TRBV7-9	TRBJ2-7	CASSLTSDSYEQYF	TGTGCCAGCAGCTTGACTAGCGACTCCTACGAGCAGTACTTC
-	many	TRBV7-9	TRBJ2-5	CASRHVVAGHSETQYF	TGTGCCAGCAGACATGTGGTGGCAGGGCACTCGGAGACCCAGTACTTC
-	few	TRBV12-3/TRBV12-4	TRBJ2-4	CASSPGRGGIQYF	TGTGCCAGCAGCCCCGGGCGGGGCGGCATTCAGTACTTC
-	few	TRBV27	TRBJ2-5	CASKTGRHKETQYF	TGTGCCAGCAAAACTGGGCGACATAAGGAGACCCAGTACTTC
-	medium-sized	TRBV6-5	TRBJ1-3	CASSYLQGSTGNTIYF	TGTGCCAGCAGTTACTTACAGGGTTCGACTGGAAACACCATATATTTT
-	-	TRBV5-1	TRBJ2-1	CASSLAMDNEQFF	TGCGCCAGCAGCTTGGCGATGGACAATGAGCAGTTCTTC